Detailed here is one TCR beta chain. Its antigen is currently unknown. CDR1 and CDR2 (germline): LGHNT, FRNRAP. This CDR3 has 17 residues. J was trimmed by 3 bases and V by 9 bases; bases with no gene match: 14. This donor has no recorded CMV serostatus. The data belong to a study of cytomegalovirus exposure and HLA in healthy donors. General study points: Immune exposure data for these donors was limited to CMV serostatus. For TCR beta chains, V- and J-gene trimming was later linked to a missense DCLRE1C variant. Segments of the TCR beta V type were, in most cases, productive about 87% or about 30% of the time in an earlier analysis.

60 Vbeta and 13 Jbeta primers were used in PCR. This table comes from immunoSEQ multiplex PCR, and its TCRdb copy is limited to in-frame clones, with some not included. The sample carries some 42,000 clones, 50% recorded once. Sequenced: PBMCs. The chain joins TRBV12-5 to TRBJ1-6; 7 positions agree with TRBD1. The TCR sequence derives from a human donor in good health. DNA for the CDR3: TGTGCTAGAGAGCCTCACAGGGGTAAAGGCTATAATTCACCCCTCCACTTT. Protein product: CAREPHRGKGYNSPLHF.